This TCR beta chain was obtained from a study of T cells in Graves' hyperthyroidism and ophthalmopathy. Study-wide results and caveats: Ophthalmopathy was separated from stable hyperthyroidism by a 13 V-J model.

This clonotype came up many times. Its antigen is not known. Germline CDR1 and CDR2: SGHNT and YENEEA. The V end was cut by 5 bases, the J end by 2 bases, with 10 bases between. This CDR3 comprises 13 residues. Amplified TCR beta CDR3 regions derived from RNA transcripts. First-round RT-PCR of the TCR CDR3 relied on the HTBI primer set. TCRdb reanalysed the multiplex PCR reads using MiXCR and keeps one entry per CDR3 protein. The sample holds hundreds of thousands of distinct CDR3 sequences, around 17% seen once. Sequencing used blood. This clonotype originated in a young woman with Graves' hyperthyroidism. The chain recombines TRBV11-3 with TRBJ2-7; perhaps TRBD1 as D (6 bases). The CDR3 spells CASSRQGTYEQYF. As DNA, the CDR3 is TGTGCCAGCAGCCGGCAGGGGACCTACGAGCAGTACTTC.